The 23 T cell receptor beta chains below come from one sample, sequenced in a study of technical replicates of blood from a few donors (dated by TCRdb to the late 2010s). Receptor amplification or capture employed the immunoSEQ multiplex PCR assay. TCRdb carries this immuneACCESS record with in-frame sequences only. Its versions omit some clonotypes, under half of them owing to an unresolved V gene in the studies checked, with the rest unexplained. The sample contains roughly 80,000 clones, 90% to 95% of them found a single time. The top ten clonotypes cover around 0.26% of the sample. The source material was T cells isolated from PBMCs. The receptor set was obtained from a human donor in good health.

Here the CDR3 reads CASSKQGAQETQYF. The CDR3 region has the DNA TGTGCCAGCAGTAAACAGGGGGCTCAAGAGACCCAGTACTTC. The chain recombines TRBV2 with TRBJ2-5; 9 bases fit TRBD1. Germline values: CDR1 SNHLY, CDR2 FYNNEI. CDR3 length: 14 amino acids. Unmatched junction bases numbered 3, after V lost 5 bases and J lost 2 bases.

V is TRBV7-9 and J is TRBJ1-3; TRBD1 might be the D (6 bases). In germline, CDR1 is SEHNR, CDR2 FQNEAQ (reference sequence). This CDR3 comprises 16 residues. The V and J ends lost 5 bases and 4 bases respectively, with 18 bases between them. Written as DNA, the CDR3 is TGTGCCAGCAGCCTGATTTTGGGGGCGAAAGGAAACACCATATATTTT. Its protein product is CASSLILGAKGNTIYF.

This clone was detected a few times. The chain has TRBV9 and TRBJ2-3; 10 bases map to TRBD1. CDR3 length: 15 amino acids. Germline V gene data show CDR1 as SGDLS and CDR2 as YYNGEE. V lost 7 bases and J lost 4; bases outside the gene matches: 9. Here the CDR3 reads CASPPGQGTADTQYF. CDR3 coding DNA: TGTGCCAGCCCCCCGGGACAGGGGACCGCAGATACGCAGTATTTT.

The genes are TRBV5-1 and TRBJ2-1; 7 bases map to TRBD1. V was clipped by 1 base and J by 5 bases; unmatched bases: 9. From germline, CDR1 is SGHRS and CDR2 YFSETQ. The CDR3 has 16 amino acids. The CDR3 loop is CASSLTGTESHNEQFF. Written as DNA, the CDR3 is TGCGCCAGCAGCTTGACAGGGACAGAGTCCCACAATGAGCAGTTCTTC.

The chain employs TRBV4-1 and TRBJ1-2, with 10 positions matching TRBD1. J gave up 5 bases and V 1 base, and 4 bases lay outside the gene matches. Germline V gene lookup returns CDR1 MGHRA and CDR2 YSYEKL. There are 15 residues in the CDR3. DNA of the CDR3: TGCGCCAGCAGCCAAGTTCCGGGACAGGGGTATGGCTACACCTTC. Its translation: CASSQVPGQGYGYTF.

This clone was found once. This sequence joins TRBV29-1 and TRBJ2-5; 9 nucleotides match TRBD2. Looked up from germline, CDR1 is SQVTM and CDR2 is ANQGSEA. With V trimmed by 6 bases and J by 0 bases, 11 bases remained unmatched. The CDR3 is 16 amino acids. CDR3 DNA sequence: TGCAGCGTACACAGCGGGGGGCAATGGTACCAAGAGACCCAGTACTTC. It is translated as CSVHSGGQWYQETQYF.

The chain couples TRBV5-6 to TRBJ1-5, with D possibly TRBD1 on 6 matching bases. Germline V gene data show CDR1 as SGHDT and CDR2 as YYEEEE. CDR3 size: 15 residues. V was trimmed by 2 bases and J by 7 bases, leaving 16 bases between them. CDR3 DNA sequence: TGTGCCAGCAGCTTCAACTCAGGGGCTGGGCAGCCCCAGCATTTT. Encoded protein: CASSFNSGAGQPQHF.

This clone has only a few counts. CDR3 nucleotide sequence: TGTGCCAGCAGGGGCCCCACAGCGGGGGGCCGGGGGACCCAGTACTTC. Translating gives CASRGPTAGGRGTQYF. This chain connects TRBV2 to TRBJ2-5; TRBD2 aligns across 9 bases. The CDR3 runs to 16 residues. In germline, CDR1 is SNHLY, CDR2 FYNNEI. J was trimmed by 7 bases and V by 6 bases; bases with no gene match: 15.

J is TRBJ2-1 and V is TRBV6-5; 7 bases map to TRBD2. Germline lookup yields CDR1 MNHEY and CDR2 SVGAGI. V shed 3 bases, J shed 5 bases, and the junction held 7 bases outside the gene matches. The CDR3 has 15 residues. CDR3 loop: CASSYSSGNNNEQFF. The DNA for the CDR3 is TGTGCCAGCAGTTATAGCAGCGGGAACAACAATGAGCAGTTCTTC.

The chain combines TRBV5-1 with TRBJ2-7, with 13 nucleotides matching TRBD2. This CDR3 contains 15 residues. Germline CDR1 reads SGHRS; CDR2 reads YFSETQ. The J segment lost 3 bases and the V segment lost 4 bases, leaving 4 bases of the junction unmatched. CDR3 coding DNA: TGCGCCAGCAGCATCGGGACTAGCGGGAACTACGAGCAGTACTTC. This translates into CASSIGTSGNYEQYF.

V gene TRBV5-6 combines with J gene TRBJ1-2; no firm D call. The V and J ends lost 1 base and 4 bases respectively, with 8 bases between them. The CDR3 extends over 13 amino acids. Germline-derived CDR1 and CDR2 are SGHDT and YYEEEE. CDR3 residues: CASSLSTAYGYTF. The CDR3 nucleotides read TGTGCCAGCAGCTTGTCAACAGCCTATGGCTACACCTTC.

CDR3 amino acids: CASTGGGATAEAFF. The CDR3 nucleotides are TGTGCCAGCACCGGTGGGGGGGCTACTGCTGAAGCTTTCTTT. The chain has TRBV5-6 and TRBJ1-1; the D gene is possibly TRBD1 (6 bases). Looked up from germline, CDR1 is SGHDT and CDR2 is YYEEEE. The V end was cut by 6 bases, the J end by 6 bases, with 18 bases between. CDR3 length: 14 amino acids.

This chain uses TRBV14 with TRBJ2-5; 7 nucleotides line up with TRBD1. The CDR3 loop spans 19 amino acids. The V segment lost 4 bases and the J segment 0 bases; nucleotides outside the gene matches: 17. Germline CDR1 reads SGHDN; CDR2 reads FVKESK. Written as DNA, the CDR3 is TGTGCCAGCAGCCCAGATATTCTGACAGGGATGATGTACCAAGAGACCCAGTACTTC. Translation: CASSPDILTGMMYQETQYF.

The chain joins TRBV4-1 to TRBJ1-3; D not certain. V lost 1 base and J lost 0, with 10 bases in between. Germline V lookup: CDR1 MGHRA, CDR2 YSYEKL. The CDR3 covers 16 residues. This chain's CDR3 is CASSQVQAHSGNTIYF. CDR3 DNA: TGCGCCAGCAGCCAAGTCCAGGCCCACTCTGGAAACACCATATATTTT.

The V and J genes are TRBV19 and TRBJ1-2; TRBD1 might be the D (6 bases). The CDR3 totals 13 residues. Trimming removed 5 bases at V and 4 bases at J, with 11 bases between. The germline V gene has CDR1 LNHDA and CDR2 SQIVND (reference sequence). CDR3: CASSRTEGYGYTF. The CDR3 DNA reads as TGTGCCAGTAGTCGGACAGAAGGCTATGGCTACACCTTC.

The gene calls are TRBV11-3 and TRBJ1-1; 8 nucleotides line up with TRBD1. This CDR3 is built from 14 residues. V lost 3 bases, J lost 3 bases, and 3 bases stayed unmatched. Germline assignment: CDR1 SGHNT and CDR2 YENEEA. Here the CDR3 reads CASSFTGGDTEAFF. The CDR3 DNA sequence: TGTGCCAGCAGCTTTACAGGGGGTGACACTGAAGCTTTCTTT.

This clone was seen a single time. This chain links TRBV27 with TRBJ2-4; D not certain. This CDR3 is built from 13 residues. The ends were cut back, 5 bases at V and 8 bases at J, with 13 bases in the middle. Germline V gene data show CDR1 as MNHEY and CDR2 as SMNVEV (reference sequence). This chain's CDR3 is CASSTRHWDIQYF. Here the CDR3 DNA reads TGTGCCAGCAGTACTCGACATTGGGACATTCAGTACTTC.

This clone was observed once. The chain joins TRBV19 to TRBJ1-5; TRBD1 is a possible D gene (5 bases). The CDR3 spans 16 residues. The germline gives CDR1 LNHDA, CDR2 SQIVND (reference sequence). V was trimmed by 3 bases and J by 5 bases, leaving 17 bases between them. This chain's CDR3 is CASSISMGREDQPQHF. CDR3 coding DNA: TGTGCCAGTAGTATCAGTATGGGCAGGGAGGATCAGCCCCAGCATTTT.

The chain is built from TRBV7-2 and TRBJ2-7, with D hard to call. Germline V gene sequence: CDR1 SGHTA, CDR2 FQGNSA. The CDR3 sequence is 9 residues long. The V and J ends lost 9 bases and 7 bases respectively, with 7 bases between them. CDR3 residues: CARSREQYF. CDR3 in DNA: TGTGCCAGATCCCGGGAGCAGTACTTC.

V usage is TRBV9 and J usage is TRBJ2-1; perhaps TRBD2 as D (7 bases). V lost 0 bases and J lost 2, with 9 bases in between. CDR1 is SGDLS and CDR2 is YYNGEE in the germline V gene. The CDR3 is made up of 15 amino acids. The CDR3 nucleotides are TGTGCCAGCAGCGTAGGCGGGGGCGCCTACAATGAGCAGTTCTTC. Protein sequence: CASSVGGGAYNEQFF.

The chain links TRBV28 to TRBJ2-1; 9 positions agree with TRBD1. The germline V gene has CDR1 MDHEN and CDR2 SYDVKM. The trim removed 5 bases at V and 8 bases at J, leaving 10 bases unmatched. The CDR3 has 15 amino acids. CDR3 loop: CASSLLGRQGDEQFF. The CDR3 DNA reads TGTGCCAGCAGTCTCCTTGGGCGACAGGGGGATGAGCAGTTCTTC.

The chain links TRBV28 to TRBJ1-5, with D hard to call. V lost 3 bases and J lost 2, with 11 bases in between. Germline V gene sequence: CDR1 MDHEN, CDR2 SYDVKM. This CDR3 contains 15 residues. The CDR3 nucleotides are TGTGCCAGCAGTTTGTCAGGTACGGGCAATCAGCCCCAGCATTTT. Amino acids: CASSLSGTGNQPQHF.

J is TRBJ2-1 and V is TRBV12-5, with 15 bases fitting TRBD2. Germline V CDR1 and CDR2: LGHNT, FRNRAP. J lost 0 bases, V lost 2 bases, and 11 bases had no gene match. This CDR3 has 21 amino acids. The CDR3 DNA reads as TGTGCTAGTGGTTTGCCCGGACTAGCGGGAGGGCCTAGGAGCTCCTACAATGAGCAGTTCTTC. This translates into CASGLPGLAGGPRSSYNEQFF.